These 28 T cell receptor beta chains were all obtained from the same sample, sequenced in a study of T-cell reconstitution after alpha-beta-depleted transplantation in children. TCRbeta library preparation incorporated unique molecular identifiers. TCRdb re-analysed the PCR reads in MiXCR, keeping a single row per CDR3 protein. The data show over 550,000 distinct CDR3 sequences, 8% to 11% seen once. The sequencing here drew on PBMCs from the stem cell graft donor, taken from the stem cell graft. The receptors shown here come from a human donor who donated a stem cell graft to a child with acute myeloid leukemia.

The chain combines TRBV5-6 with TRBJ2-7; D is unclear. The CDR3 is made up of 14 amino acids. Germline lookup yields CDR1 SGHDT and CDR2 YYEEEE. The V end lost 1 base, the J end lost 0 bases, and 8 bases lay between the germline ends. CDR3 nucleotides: TGTGCCAGCAGCTTGACAGTGATCTCCTACGAGCAGTACTTC. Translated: CASSLTVISYEQYF.

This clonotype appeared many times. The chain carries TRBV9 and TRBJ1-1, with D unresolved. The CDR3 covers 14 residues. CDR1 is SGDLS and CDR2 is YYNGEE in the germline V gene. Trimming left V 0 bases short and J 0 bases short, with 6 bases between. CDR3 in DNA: TGTGCCAGCAGCGTAGGGTCGATGAACACTGAAGCTTTCTTT. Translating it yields CASSVGSMNTEAFF.

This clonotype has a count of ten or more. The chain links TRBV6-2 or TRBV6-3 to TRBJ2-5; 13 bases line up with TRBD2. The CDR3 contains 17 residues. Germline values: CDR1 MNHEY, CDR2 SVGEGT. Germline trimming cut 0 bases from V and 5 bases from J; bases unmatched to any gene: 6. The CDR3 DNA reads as TGTGCCAGCAGTTACTCAGGACTAGCGGGAGATAGTGAGACCCAGTACTTC. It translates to CASSYSGLAGDSETQYF.

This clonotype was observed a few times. CDR3: CASSLDTGVQYF. The DNA of the CDR3 is TGTGCCAGCAGCTTGGATACCGGGGTGCAGTATTTT. The rearrangement links TRBV7-9 to TRBJ2-3; TRBD2 might be the D (5 bases). Looked up from germline, CDR1 is SEHNR and CDR2 is FQNEAQ (reference sequence). The CDR3 is 12 residues long. The V and J ends lost 3 bases and 11 bases respectively, with 12 bases between them.

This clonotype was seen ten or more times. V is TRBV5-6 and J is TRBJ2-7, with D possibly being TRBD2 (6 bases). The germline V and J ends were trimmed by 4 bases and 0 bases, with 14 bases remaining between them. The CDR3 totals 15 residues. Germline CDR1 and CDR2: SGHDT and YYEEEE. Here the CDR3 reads CASSETRLSSYEQYF. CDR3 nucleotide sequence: TGTGCCAGCAGCGAGACTAGGCTTAGCTCCTACGAGCAGTACTTC.

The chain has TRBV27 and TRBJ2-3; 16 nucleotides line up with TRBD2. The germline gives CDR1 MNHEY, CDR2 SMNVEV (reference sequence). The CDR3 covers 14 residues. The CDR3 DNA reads TGTGTCACCGGGACTAGCGGGAGGGGTAATACGCAGTATTTT. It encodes CVTGTSGRGNTQYF.

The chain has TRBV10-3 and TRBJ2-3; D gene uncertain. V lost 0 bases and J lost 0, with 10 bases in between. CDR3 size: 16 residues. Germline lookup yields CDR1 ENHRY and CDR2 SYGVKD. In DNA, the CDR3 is TGTGCCATCAGTGAGTCGACGGCTACTAGCACAGATACGCAGTATTTT. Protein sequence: CAISESTATSTDTQYF.

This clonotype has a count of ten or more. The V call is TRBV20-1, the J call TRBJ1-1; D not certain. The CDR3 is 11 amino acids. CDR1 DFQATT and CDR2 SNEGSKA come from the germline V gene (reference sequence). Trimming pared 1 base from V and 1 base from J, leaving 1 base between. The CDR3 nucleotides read TGCAGTGCTAGAGGGAACACTGAAGCTTTCTTT. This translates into CSARGNTEAFF.

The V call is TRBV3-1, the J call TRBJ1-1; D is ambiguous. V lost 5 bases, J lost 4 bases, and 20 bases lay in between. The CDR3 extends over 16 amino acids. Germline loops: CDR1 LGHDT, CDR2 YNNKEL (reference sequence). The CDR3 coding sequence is TGTGCCAGCAGCAAGCCGGGCGGCGTGGGAAGCACTGAAGCTTTCTTT. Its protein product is CASSKPGGVGSTEAFF.

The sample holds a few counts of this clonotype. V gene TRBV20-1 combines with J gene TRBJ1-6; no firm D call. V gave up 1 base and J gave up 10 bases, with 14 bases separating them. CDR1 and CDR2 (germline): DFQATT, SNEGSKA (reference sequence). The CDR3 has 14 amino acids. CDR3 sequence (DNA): TGCAGTGCTAGAGTTTCCCTTGGGTGGTCACCCCTCCACTTT. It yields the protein CSARVSLGWSPLHF.

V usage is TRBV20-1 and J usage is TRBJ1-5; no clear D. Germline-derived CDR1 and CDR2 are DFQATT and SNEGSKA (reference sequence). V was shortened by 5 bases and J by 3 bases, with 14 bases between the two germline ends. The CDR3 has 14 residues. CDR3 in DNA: TGCAGTGCTCCCCGGGGAGGGTACAATCAGCCCCAGCATTTT. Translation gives CSAPRGGYNQPQHF.

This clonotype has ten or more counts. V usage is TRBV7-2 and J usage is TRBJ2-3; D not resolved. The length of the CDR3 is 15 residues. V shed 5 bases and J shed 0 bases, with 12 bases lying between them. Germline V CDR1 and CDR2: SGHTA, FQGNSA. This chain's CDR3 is CASSLPPPSTDTQYF. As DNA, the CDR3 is TGTGCCAGCAGCCTACCGCCCCCGAGCACAGATACGCAGTATTTT. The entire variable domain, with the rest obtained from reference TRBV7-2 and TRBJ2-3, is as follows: GAGVSQSPSNKVTEKGKDVELRCDPISGHTALYWYRQSLGQGLEFLIYFQGNSAPDKSGLPSDRFSAERTGGSVSTLTIQRTQQEDSAVYLCASSLPPPSTDTQYFGPGTRLTVL.

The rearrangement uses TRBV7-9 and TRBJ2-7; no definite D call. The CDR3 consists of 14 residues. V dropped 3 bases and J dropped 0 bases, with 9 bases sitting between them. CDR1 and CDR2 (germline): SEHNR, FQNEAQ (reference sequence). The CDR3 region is CASSFSDSSYEQYF. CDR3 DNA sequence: TGTGCCAGCAGCTTTAGTGACTCCTCCTACGAGCAGTACTTC.

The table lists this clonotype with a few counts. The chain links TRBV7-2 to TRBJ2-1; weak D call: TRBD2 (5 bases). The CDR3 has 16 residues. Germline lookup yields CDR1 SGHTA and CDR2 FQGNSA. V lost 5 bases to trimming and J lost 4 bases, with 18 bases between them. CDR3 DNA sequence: TGTGCCAGCAGCCAAGGAGGAGGAGGACGTTACAATGAGCAGTTCTTC. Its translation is CASSQGGGGRYNEQFF. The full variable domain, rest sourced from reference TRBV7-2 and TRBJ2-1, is GAGVSQSPSNKVTEKGKDVELRCDPISGHTALYWYRQSLGQGLEFLIYFQGNSAPDKSGLPSDRFSAERTGGSVSTLTIQRTQQEDSAVYLCASSQGGGGRYNEQFFGPGTRLTVL.

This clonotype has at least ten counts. CDR3 DNA sequence: TGCAGCGTTGATATGGCAGGGGTCCACGAGCAGTACTTC. Residues: CSVDMAGVHEQYF. This chain links TRBV29-1 with TRBJ2-7, with TRBD1 as a possible D gene (6 bases). V lost 3 bases to trimming and J lost 5 bases, with 14 bases between them. The CDR3 covers 13 residues. Germline CDR1 SQVTM, CDR2 ANQGSEA.

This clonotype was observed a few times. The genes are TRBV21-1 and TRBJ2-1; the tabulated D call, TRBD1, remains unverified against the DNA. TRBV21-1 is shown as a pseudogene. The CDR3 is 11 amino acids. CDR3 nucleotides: TGTGCCAGCAGGCGGTCGGGAGAGCAGTTCTTC. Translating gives CASRRSGEQFF.

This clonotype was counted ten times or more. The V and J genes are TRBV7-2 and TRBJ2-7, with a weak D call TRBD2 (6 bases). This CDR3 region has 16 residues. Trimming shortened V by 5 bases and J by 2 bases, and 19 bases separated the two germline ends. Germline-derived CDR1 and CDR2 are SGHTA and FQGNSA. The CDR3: CASSPTHGRRPYEQYF. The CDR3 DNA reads TGTGCCAGCAGCCCGACTCATGGGAGGCGACCCTACGAGCAGTACTTC.

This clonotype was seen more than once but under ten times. The CDR3 DNA sequence: TGTGCCAGCAGTTTGACACAGGGGGCAGGCGAGCAGTACTTC. Translated, it gives CASSLTQGAGEQYF. The genes are TRBV12-3 or TRBV12-4 and TRBJ2-7; 9 bases align to TRBD1. With 3 bases clipped from V and 6 bases from J, the junction kept 6 bases outside the gene matches. This CDR3 has 14 residues.

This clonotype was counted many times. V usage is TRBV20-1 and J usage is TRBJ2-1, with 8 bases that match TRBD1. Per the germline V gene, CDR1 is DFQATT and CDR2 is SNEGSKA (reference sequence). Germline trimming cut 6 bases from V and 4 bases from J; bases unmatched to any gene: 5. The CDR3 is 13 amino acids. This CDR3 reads CSATGGSYNEQFF. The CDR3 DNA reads TGCAGTGCCACAGGGGGATCTTACAATGAGCAGTTCTTC.

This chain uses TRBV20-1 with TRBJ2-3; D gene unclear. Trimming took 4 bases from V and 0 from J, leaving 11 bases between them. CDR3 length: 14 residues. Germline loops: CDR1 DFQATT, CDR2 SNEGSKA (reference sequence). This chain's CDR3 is CSANVPASTDTQYF. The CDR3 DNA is TGCAGTGCTAATGTTCCGGCTAGCACAGATACGCAGTATTTT.

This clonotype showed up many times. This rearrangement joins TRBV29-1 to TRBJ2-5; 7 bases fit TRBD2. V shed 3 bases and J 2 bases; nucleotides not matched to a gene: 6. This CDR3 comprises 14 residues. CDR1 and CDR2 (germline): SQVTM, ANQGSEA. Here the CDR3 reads CSVDGPSGQETQYF. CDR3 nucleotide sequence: TGCAGCGTTGATGGGCCTAGCGGACAAGAGACCCAGTACTTC. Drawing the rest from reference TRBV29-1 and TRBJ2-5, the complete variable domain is SAVISQKPSRDICQRGTSLTIQCQVDSQVTMMFWYRQQPGQSLTLIATANQGSEATYESGFVIDKFPISRPNLTFSTLTVSNMSPEDSSIYLCSVDGPSGQETQYFGPGTRLLVL.

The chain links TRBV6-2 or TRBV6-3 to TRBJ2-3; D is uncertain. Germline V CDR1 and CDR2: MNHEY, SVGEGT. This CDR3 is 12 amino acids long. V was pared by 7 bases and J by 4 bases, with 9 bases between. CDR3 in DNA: TGTGCCAGCACCTTCGCGCCAGATACGCAGTATTTT. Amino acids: CASTFAPDTQYF.

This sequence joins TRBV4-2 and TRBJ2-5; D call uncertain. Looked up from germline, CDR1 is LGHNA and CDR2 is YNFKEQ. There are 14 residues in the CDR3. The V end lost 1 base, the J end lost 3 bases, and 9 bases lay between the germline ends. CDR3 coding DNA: TGTGCCAGCAGCCAAGCCCAGCAGAAAGAGACCCAGTACTTC. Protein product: CASSQAQQKETQYF.

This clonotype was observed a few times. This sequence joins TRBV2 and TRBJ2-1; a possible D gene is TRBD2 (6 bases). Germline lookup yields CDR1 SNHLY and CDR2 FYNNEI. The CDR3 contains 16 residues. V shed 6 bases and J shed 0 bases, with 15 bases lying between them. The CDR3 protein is CASRPRGASSYNEQFF. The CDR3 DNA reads TGTGCCAGCAGACCCCGCGGGGCGAGCTCCTACAATGAGCAGTTCTTC. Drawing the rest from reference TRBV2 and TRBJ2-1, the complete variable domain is EPEVTQTPSHQVTQMGQEVILRCVPISNHLYFYWYRQILGQKVEFLVSFYNNEISEKSEIFDDQFSVERPDGSNFTLKIRSTKLEDSAMYFCASRPRGASSYNEQFFGPGTRLTVL.

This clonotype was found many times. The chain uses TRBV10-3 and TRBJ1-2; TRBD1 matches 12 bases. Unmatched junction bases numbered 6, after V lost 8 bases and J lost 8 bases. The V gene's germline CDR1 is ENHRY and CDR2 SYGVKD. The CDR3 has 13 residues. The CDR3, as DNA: TGTGCCATCGGGACAGGGGGCGCGGGGGGCTACACCTTC. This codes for CAIGTGGAGGYTF.

The CDR3 bases are TGTGCCAGCAGCGCCTCCGGGACTAGCGGGTTCTACACAGATACGCAGTATTTT. Amino acids: CASSASGTSGFYTDTQYF. This chain joins TRBV11-2 and TRBJ2-3; 12 bases match TRBD2. This CDR3 has 18 amino acids. V dropped 5 bases and J dropped 2; count of bases not matched to a gene: 11. Germline V gene sequence: CDR1 SGHAT, CDR2 FQNNGV.

This chain's CDR3 is CASSLLDQPLSRFF. CDR3 bases: TGTGCCAGCAGCTTACTTGACCAGCCCCTATCGAGGTTCTTC. The chain recombines TRBV7-9 with TRBJ2-1; D ambiguous. The V gene's germline CDR1 is SEHNR and CDR2 FQNEAQ (reference sequence). This CDR3 comprises 14 residues. Trimming took 2 bases from V and 15 from J, leaving 20 bases between them.

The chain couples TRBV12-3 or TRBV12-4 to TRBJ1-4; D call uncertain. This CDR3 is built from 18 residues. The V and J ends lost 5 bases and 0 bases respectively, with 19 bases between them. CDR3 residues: CASSPGRPKGATNEKLFF. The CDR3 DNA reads TGTGCCAGCAGTCCTGGACGTCCGAAGGGCGCAACTAATGAAAAACTGTTTTTT.